The 2 T cell receptor beta chains in this list originate from one sample, sequenced in a study of PD-L1 blockade in urothelial cancer. Using immunoSEQ multiplex PCR, the repertoire was profiled, and TCRdb retains in-frame clones only, with some absent. The table has tens of thousands of clones, around 82% seen once. Time point given: peripheral blood 6 weeks after treatment start. Specimen: PBMCs, collected around atezolizumab (anti-PD-L1) treatment. Source of these receptors: a man in his fifties or sixties with urothelial cancer.

The chain uses TRBV28 and TRBJ2-2; the D gene is possibly TRBD2 (6 bases). V shed 4 bases and J shed 5 bases, with 17 bases lying between them. CDR3 length equals 16 residues. Germline values: CDR1 MDHEN, CDR2 SYDVKM. The CDR3 nucleotides are TGTGCCAGCAGTTCAAGGACCGTGGAGGGGACCGGGGAGCTGTTTTTT. This sequence encodes CASSSRTVEGTGELFF.

This sequence joins TRBV6-6 and TRBJ2-7, with 9 bases identical to TRBD2. With 7 bases clipped from V and 0 bases from J, the junction kept 7 bases outside the gene matches. CDR3 length: 15 residues. Germline V gives CDR1 MNHNY, CDR2 SVGAGI (reference sequence). The DNA for the CDR3 is TGTGCCAGCACCCCAAGTAGCGGGAGCTCCTACGAGCAGTACTTC. Translation: CASTPSSGSSYEQYF.